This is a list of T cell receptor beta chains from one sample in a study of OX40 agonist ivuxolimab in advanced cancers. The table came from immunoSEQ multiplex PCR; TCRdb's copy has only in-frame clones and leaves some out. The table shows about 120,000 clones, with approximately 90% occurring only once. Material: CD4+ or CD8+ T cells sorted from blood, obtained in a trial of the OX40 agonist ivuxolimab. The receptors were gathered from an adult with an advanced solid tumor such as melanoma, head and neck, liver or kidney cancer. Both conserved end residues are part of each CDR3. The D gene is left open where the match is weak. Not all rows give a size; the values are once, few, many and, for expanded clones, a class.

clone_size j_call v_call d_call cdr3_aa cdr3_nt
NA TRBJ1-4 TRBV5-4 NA CASRRFPGNEKLFF TGTGCCAGCAGACGGTTTCCTGGTAATGAAAAACTGTTTTTT
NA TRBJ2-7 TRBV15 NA CATSREPGDYEQYF TGTGCCACCAGCAGAGAGCCAGGAGATTACGAGCAGTACTTC
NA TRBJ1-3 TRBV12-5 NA CASGQGLSSGNTIYF TGTGCTAGTGGTCAGGGTTTAAGCTCTGGAAACACCATATATTTT
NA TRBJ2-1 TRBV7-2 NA CASSRPDTYNEQFF TGTGCCAGCAGCCGCCCCGACACATACAATGAGCAGTTCTTC
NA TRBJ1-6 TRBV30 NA CAWNKGVVNNSPLHF TGTGCCTGGAACAAGGGGGTTGTAAATAATTCACCCCTCCACTTT
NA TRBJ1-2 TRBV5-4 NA CASSLSGVGIYTF TGTGCCAGCAGCCTATCGGGGGTAGGGATCTACACCTTC
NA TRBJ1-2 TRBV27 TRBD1 CASRPGQGYGYTF TGTGCCAGCAGACCGGGACAGGGGTATGGCTACACCTTC
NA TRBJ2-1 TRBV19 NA CASSLGNRQFF TGTGCCAGTAGTCTGGGTAATCGGCAGTTCTTC
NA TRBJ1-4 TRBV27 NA CASSSGAQVNEKLFF TGTGCCAGCAGTTCGGGGGCACAGGTTAATGAAAAACTGTTTTTT
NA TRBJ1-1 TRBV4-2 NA CASSQDLTAEAFF TGTGCCAGCAGCCAAGATTTGACAGCCGAAGCTTTCTTT
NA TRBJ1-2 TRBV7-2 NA CASSLPGRYGYTF TGTGCCAGCAGCCTCCCGGGGCGGTATGGCTACACCTTC
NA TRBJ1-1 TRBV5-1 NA CASSVQGNTEAFF TGCGCCAGCAGCGTACAGGGGAACACTGAAGCTTTCTTT
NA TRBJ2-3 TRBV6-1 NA CASSATRGTQYF TGTGCCAGCAGTGCCACTAGAGGTACGCAGTATTTT
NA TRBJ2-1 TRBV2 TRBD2 CASRGGGTTNEQFF TGTGCCAGCAGGGGCGGGGGGACTACGAATGAGCAGTTCTTC
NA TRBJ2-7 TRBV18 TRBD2 CASSQELAGPDEQYF TGTGCCAGCTCACAAGAACTAGCGGGACCTGACGAGCAGTACTTC
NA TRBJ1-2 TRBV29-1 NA CSVWSFYGYTF TGCAGCGTGTGGTCTTTCTATGGCTACACCTTC
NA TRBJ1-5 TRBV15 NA CATSRVDKGNQPQHF TGTGCCACCAGCAGAGTCGACAAGGGCAATCAGCCCCAGCATTTT
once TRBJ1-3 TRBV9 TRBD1 CASSVEQGASGNTIYF TGTGCCAGCAGCGTAGAACAGGGGGCTTCTGGAAACACCATATATTTT
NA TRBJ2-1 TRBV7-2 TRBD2 CASSLAREGEQFF TGTGCCAGCAGCTTAGCGCGGGAGGGTGAGCAGTTCTTC
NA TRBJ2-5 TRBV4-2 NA CASSLLAGGEETQYF TGTGCCAGCAGCCTTCTGGCAGGAGGGGAAGAGACCCAGTACTTC
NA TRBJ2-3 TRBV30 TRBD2 CAWVPAGVDTQYF TGTGCCTGGGTTCCCGCGGGAGTGGATACGCAGTATTTT
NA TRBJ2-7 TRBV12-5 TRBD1 CASGLVPTGGQKQYF TGTGCTAGTGGTTTGGTACCGACAGGGGGCCAAAAGCAGTACTTC
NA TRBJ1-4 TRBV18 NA CASSGTRNEKLFF TGTGCCAGCTCGGGAACACGGAATGAAAAACTGTTTTTT
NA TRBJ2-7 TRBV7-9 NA CASSSTGSQDEQYF TGTGCCAGCAGCTCCACGGGATCCCAAGACGAGCAGTACTTC